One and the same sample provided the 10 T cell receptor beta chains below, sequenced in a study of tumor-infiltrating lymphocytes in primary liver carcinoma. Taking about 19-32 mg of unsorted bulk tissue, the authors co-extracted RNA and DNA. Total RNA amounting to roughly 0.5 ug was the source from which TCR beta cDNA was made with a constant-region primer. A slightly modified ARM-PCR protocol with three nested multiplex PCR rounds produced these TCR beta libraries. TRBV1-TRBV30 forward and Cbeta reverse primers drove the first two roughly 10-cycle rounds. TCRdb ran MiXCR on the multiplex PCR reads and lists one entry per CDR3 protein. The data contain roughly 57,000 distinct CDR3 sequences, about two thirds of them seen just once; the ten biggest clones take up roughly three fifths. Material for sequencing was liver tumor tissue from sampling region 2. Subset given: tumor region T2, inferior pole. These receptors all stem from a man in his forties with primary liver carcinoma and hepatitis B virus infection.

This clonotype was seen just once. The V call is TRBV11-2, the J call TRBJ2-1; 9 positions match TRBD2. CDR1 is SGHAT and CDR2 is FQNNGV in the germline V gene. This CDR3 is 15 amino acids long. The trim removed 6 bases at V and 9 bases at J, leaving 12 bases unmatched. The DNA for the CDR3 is TGTGCCAGCAGTCCACCGGGACTAGCAGGCATTGAGCAGTTCTTC. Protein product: CASSPPGLAGIEQFF.

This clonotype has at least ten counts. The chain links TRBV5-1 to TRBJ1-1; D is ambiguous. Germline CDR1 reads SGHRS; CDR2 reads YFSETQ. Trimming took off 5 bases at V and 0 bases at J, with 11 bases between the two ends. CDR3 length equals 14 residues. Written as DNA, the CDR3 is TGCGCCAGCAGGTCCGACCTTTTGAACACTGAAGCTTTCTTT. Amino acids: CASRSDLLNTEAFF. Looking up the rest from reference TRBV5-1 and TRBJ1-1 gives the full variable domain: KAGVTQTPRYLIKTRGQQVTLSCSPISGHRSVSWYQQTPGQGLQFLFEYFSETQRNKGNFPGRFSGRQFSNSRSEMNVSTLELGDSALYLCASRSDLLNTEAFFGQGTRLTVV.

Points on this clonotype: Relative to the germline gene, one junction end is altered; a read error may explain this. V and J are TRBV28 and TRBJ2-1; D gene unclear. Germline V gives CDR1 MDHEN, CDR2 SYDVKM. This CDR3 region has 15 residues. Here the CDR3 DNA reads TGCGCCATCAGTTTCCCAGCGTCGGGTGGGAATGAGCAGTTCTTC. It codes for CAISFPASGGNEQFF.

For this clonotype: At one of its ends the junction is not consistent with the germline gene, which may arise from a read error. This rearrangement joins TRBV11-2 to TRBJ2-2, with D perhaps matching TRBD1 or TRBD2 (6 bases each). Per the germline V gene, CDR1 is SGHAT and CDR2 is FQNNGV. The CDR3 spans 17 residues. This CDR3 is CASSPVGRGLVTGEPFF. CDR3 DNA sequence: TGTGCCAGCAGCCCGGTAGGCAGGGGACTTGTCACCGGGGAGCCGTTTTTT.

CDR3 amino acids: CASSLEGYKNIQYF. The CDR3 DNA sequence: TGTGCCAGCAGTTTGGAAGGCTACAAAAACATTCAGTACTTC. The J gene is TRBJ2-4, the V gene TRBV11-2, with D uncertain. V lost 6 bases to trimming and J lost 3 bases, with 12 bases between them. Germline CDR1 and CDR2: SGHAT and FQNNGV. This CDR3 has 14 residues.

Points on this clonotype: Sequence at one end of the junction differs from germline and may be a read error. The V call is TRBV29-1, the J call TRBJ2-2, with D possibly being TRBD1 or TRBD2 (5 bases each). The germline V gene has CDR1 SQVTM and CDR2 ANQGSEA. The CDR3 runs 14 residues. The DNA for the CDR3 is TGCAGTGTCCTCGGTCCGGGACCCACCGGGGAGCTGCTTTTT. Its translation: CSVLGPGPTGELLF.

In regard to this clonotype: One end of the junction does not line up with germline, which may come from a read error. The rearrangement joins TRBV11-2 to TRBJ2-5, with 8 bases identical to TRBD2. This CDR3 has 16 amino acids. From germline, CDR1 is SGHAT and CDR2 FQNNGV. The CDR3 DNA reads TGTACCAGCAGCCAAACTCATGGCGGGGGGAAATACACCCAGTACTTC. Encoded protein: CTSSQTHGGGKYTQYF.

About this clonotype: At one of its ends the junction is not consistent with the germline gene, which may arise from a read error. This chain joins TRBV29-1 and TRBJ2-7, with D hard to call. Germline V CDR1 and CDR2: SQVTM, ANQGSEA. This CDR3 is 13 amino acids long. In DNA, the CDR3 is TGCGGCGTTGGAAATGCCATAACCTACGAGCAGTACTTC. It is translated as CGVGNAITYEQYF.

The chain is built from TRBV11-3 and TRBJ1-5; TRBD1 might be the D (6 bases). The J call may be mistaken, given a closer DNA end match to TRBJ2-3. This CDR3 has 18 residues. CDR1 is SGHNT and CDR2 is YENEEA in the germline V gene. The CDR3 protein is CASSQRTRQENSIQPQYF. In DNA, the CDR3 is TGTGCCAGCAGCCAAAGAACTCGACAGGAGAACAGCATTCAGCCCCAGTATTTT.

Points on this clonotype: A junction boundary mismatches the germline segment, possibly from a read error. CDR3: CGVEGTPKETLYF. The CDR3 DNA follows: TGCGGCGTTGAAGGGACACCCAAAGAGACCCTGTACTTC. The J gene is TRBJ2-5, the V gene TRBV29-1, with D possibly being TRBD1 (6 bases). CDR3 size: 13 residues. Germline-derived CDR1 and CDR2 are SQVTM and ANQGSEA. Combining the CDR3 with reference TRBV29-1 and TRBJ2-5 gives the whole variable domain SAVISQKPSRDICQRGTSLTIQCQVDSQVTMMFWYRQQPGQSLTLIATANQGSEATYESGFVIDKFPISRPNLTFSTLTVSNMSPEDSSIYLCGVEGTPKETLYFGPGTRLLVL.